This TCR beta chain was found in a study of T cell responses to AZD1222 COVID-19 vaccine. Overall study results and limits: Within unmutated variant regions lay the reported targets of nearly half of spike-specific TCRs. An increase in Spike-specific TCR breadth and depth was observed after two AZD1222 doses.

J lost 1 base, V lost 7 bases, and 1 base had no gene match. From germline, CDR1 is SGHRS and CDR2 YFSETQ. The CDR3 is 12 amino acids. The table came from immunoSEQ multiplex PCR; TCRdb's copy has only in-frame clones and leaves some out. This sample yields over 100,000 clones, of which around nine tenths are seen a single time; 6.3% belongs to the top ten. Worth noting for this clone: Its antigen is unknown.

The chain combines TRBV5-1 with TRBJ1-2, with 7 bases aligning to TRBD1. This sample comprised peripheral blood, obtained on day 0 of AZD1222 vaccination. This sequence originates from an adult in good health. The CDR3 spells CASGTVNYGYTF. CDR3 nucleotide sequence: TGCGCCAGCGGGACAGTTAACTATGGCTACACCTTC.